This passage covers 27 T cell receptor beta chains from one sample sequenced in a study of blood T cell repertoires in COVID-19. Sequencing used immunoSEQ multiplex PCR; TCRdb keeps in-frame clones, though not all of them. The sample carries around 81,000 clones, approximately 80% recorded once. Material: peripheral blood. Receptors originate from a man older than 75 with acute or convalescent COVID-19.

The chain recombines TRBV5-1 with TRBJ2-1, with TRBD2 identical over 11 bases. This CDR3 has 15 residues. Germline values: CDR1 SGHRS, CDR2 YFSETQ. V gave up 4 bases and J gave up 7 bases; unmatched junction bases: 7. The CDR3 region is CASSAVAGGTNEQFF. The CDR3 nucleotides read TGCGCCAGCAGCGCGGTAGCGGGGGGGACAAATGAGCAGTTCTTC.

The V call is TRBV7-9, the J call TRBJ1-6; 12 bases map to TRBD1. Germline V CDR1 and CDR2: SEHNR, FQNEAQ (reference sequence). CDR3 length: 16 residues. The trim removed 5 bases at V and 8 bases at J, leaving 7 bases unmatched. The CDR3 nucleotides read TGTGCCAGCAGCCTAGGGACAGGGGGCCAGGATTCACCCCTCCACTTT. Its protein product is CASSLGTGGQDSPLHF.

The J gene is TRBJ1-2, the V gene TRBV4-1, with D unclear. CDR3 size: 15 residues. With 1 base removed from V and 2 bases from J, the gap between germline ends came to 11 bases. From germline, CDR1 is MGHRA and CDR2 YSYEKL. CDR3 bases: TGCGCCAGCAGCCAAGGCCGCACAGAGAACTATGGCTACACCTTC. Translating gives CASSQGRTENYGYTF.

This clone was counted once. The genes are TRBV6-6 and TRBJ1-2; D is possibly TRBD1 (5 bases). V lost 6 bases to trimming and J lost 2 bases, with 10 bases between them. The V gene's germline CDR1 is MNHNY and CDR2 SVGAGI (reference sequence). The CDR3 is 13 amino acids. CDR3 nucleotide sequence: TGTGCCAGCAGACCAGACAGAAACTATGGCTACACCTTC. Its protein is CASRPDRNYGYTF.

This chain connects TRBV10-3 to TRBJ2-7; 7 bases align to TRBD1. Losses at the gene ends were 7 bases for V and 0 bases for J; bases not matched to a gene: 6. From germline, CDR1 is ENHRY and CDR2 SYGVKD. This CDR3 comprises 14 residues. This CDR3 is CAINRQGSSYEQYF. The DNA of the CDR3 is TGTGCCATCAACAGACAGGGCAGCTCCTACGAGCAGTACTTC.

V and J are TRBV6-6 and TRBJ1-3; a possible D gene is TRBD1 (6 bases). This CDR3 comprises 15 residues. V gave up 5 bases and J gave up 3 bases, with 14 bases separating them. CDR1 and CDR2 (germline): MNHNY, SVGAGI (reference sequence). CDR3 protein: CASSIVQGSGNTIYF. The CDR3 nucleotides are TGTGCCAGCAGTATTGTACAGGGAAGTGGAAACACCATATATTTT.

The chain carries TRBV18 and TRBJ1-6; 8 nucleotides match TRBD1. CDR3 length: 16 residues. The germline V gene has CDR1 KGHSH and CDR2 LQKENI. After removal of 2 bases from V and 6 bases from J, the junction contained 6 bases not matched to a gene. This CDR3 reads CASSPGQGALNSPLHF. DNA for the CDR3: TGTGCCAGCTCACCAGGGCAGGGGGCCCTTAATTCACCCCTCCACTTT.

The CDR3 sequence is CASSQALQGQASTDTQYF. CDR3 nucleotides: TGCGCCAGCAGCCAAGCCCTCCAGGGACAGGCTAGCACAGATACGCAGTATTTT. V is TRBV4-3 and J is TRBJ2-3; TRBD1 aligns across 8 bases. The J segment lost 0 bases and the V segment lost 1 base, leaving 9 bases of the junction unmatched. The CDR3 is made up of 18 amino acids. The germline V gene has CDR1 LGHNA and CDR2 YSLEER.

The chain combines TRBV5-1 with TRBJ2-3, with 10 bases fitting TRBD1. The CDR3 runs to 15 residues. The ends lost 4 bases at V and 3 bases at J; junction bases unmatched: 5. The germline V gene encodes CDR1 SGHRS and CDR2 YFSETQ. The DNA for the CDR3 is TGCGCCAGCAGCCCTCCGGGACAGGGGACAGATACGCAGTATTTT. Translation: CASSPPGQGTDTQYF. Using reference TRBV5-1 and TRBJ2-3 for the parts outside the CDR3, the full variable domain is KAGVTQTPRYLIKTRGQQVTLSCSPISGHRSVSWYQQTPGQGLQFLFEYFSETQRNKGNFPGRFSGRQFSNSRSEMNVSTLELGDSALYLCASSPPGQGTDTQYFGPGTRLTVL.

The chain is built from TRBV7-9 and TRBJ2-5; 9 bases are a match to TRBD1. The CDR3 totals 15 residues. Per the germline V gene, CDR1 is SEHNR and CDR2 is FQNEAQ (reference sequence). The junction had 7 bases not matched to a gene; V was cut back by 5 bases and J by 3 bases. The CDR3 reads CASSVGQGRKETQYF. CDR3 coding DNA: TGTGCCAGCAGCGTAGGACAGGGGCGAAAAGAGACCCAGTACTTC.

This clone was recorded a few times. The chain combines TRBV15 with TRBJ2-5; 11 bases align to TRBD2. Germline V gene data show CDR1 as LNHNV and CDR2 as YYDKDF (reference sequence). This CDR3 is 16 amino acids long. J was trimmed by 1 base and V by 3 bases; bases with no gene match: 4. CDR3 region: CATSSGLAGVQETQYF. In DNA, the CDR3 is TGTGCCACCAGCAGTGGACTAGCGGGCGTCCAAGAGACCCAGTACTTC.

This clone was counted a few times. The chain links TRBV9 to TRBJ1-2; D is unresolved. Germline V gene data show CDR1 as SGDLS and CDR2 as YYNGEE. V was clipped by 0 bases and J by 3 bases, with 15 bases between them. CDR3 size: 16 residues. The CDR3 coding sequence is TGTGCCAGCAGCGTAGCTACGGGTGGAGTGTACTATGGCTACACCTTC. This gives the protein CASSVATGGVYYGYTF.

This clone was seen ten or more times. The V gene is TRBV2, the J gene TRBJ1-5, with D perhaps TRBD1 (6 bases). Looked up from germline, CDR1 is SNHLY and CDR2 is FYNNEI. The CDR3 has 13 amino acids. Trimming cost V 6 bases and J 3 bases, with 9 bases left between them. The CDR3 DNA follows: TGTGCCAGCAGAGGACAGCTCAATCAGCCCCAGCATTTT. It encodes CASRGQLNQPQHF.

This clone appeared once. The CDR3 loop reads CASSVNSGSNNEQFF. The CDR3 bases are TGTGCCAGCAGCGTTAATAGCGGGAGTAACAATGAGCAGTTCTTC. The chain is built from TRBV9 and TRBJ2-1; 9 bases map to TRBD2. V shed 2 bases and J 5 bases; nucleotides not matched to a gene: 5. The V gene's germline CDR1 is SGDLS and CDR2 YYNGEE. The CDR3 spans 15 residues.

The gene calls are TRBV6-6 and TRBJ2-1, with 8 bases lining up with TRBD2. Per the germline V gene, CDR1 is MNHNY and CDR2 is SVGAGI (reference sequence). The CDR3 is 14 amino acids. V lost 7 bases to trimming and J lost 7 bases; unmatched junction nucleotides: 9. The CDR3 coding sequence is TGTGCCAGCAAGGAGCGGGGGACTTGGAATGAGCAGTTCTTC. As protein: CASKERGTWNEQFF.

This clone was counted a single time. The chain is built from TRBV5-1 and TRBJ2-7; 12 bases map to TRBD2. Germline trimming cut 4 bases from V and 5 bases from J; bases unmatched to any gene: 7. Looked up from germline, CDR1 is SGHRS and CDR2 is YFSETQ. The CDR3 has 15 residues. CDR3 region: CASSISSGRDNEQYF. CDR3 in DNA: TGCGCCAGCAGCATATCTAGCGGGAGGGACAACGAGCAGTACTTC.

The genes are TRBV6-5 and TRBJ1-5; 7 bases align to TRBD1. CDR1 is MNHEY, CDR2 SVGAGI, per germline. V dropped 6 bases and J dropped 5; count of bases not matched to a gene: 7. The CDR3 spans 14 residues. The CDR3 nucleotides read TGTGCCAGCAGAACAGACAGGGATCATCAGCCCCAGCATTTT. Encoded protein: CASRTDRDHQPQHF.

This chain uses TRBV7-6 with TRBJ2-7; 11 bases are shared with TRBD1. The germline gives CDR1 SGHVS, CDR2 FNYEAQ. Trimming removed 4 bases from V and 1 base from J; junction bases left unmatched: 3. The CDR3 has 15 amino acids. CDR3 nucleotides: TGTGCCAGCAGCTCCGGGACAGGGGGATCCTACGAGCAGTACTTC. It specifies CASSSGTGGSYEQYF.

The genes are TRBV30 and TRBJ1-4, with a weak D call TRBD1 (6 bases). Germline assignment: CDR1 GTSNPN and CDR2 SVGIG (reference sequence). CDR3 length: 15 amino acids. Trimming removed 2 bases at V and 3 bases at J, with 13 bases between. The CDR3 sequence is CAWSSPGHSNEKLFF. The CDR3, as DNA: TGTGCCTGGAGTTCCCCGGGACACTCTAATGAAAAACTGTTTTTT.

The chain recombines TRBV28 with TRBJ2-7; 9 bases map to TRBD1. The V segment lost 4 bases and the J segment 0 bases; nucleotides outside the gene matches: 4. The CDR3 extends over 15 amino acids. From germline, CDR1 is MDHEN and CDR2 SYDVKM. CDR3 coding DNA: TGTGCCAGCAGTTCGGTACAGGGGGCCTCCTACGAGCAGTACTTC. Its translation is CASSSVQGASYEQYF.

J is TRBJ1-1 and V is TRBV19, with D tentatively TRBD1 (6 bases). This CDR3 spans 14 amino acids. Germline CDR1 reads LNHDA; CDR2 reads SQIVND (reference sequence). The V and J ends lost 6 bases and 2 bases respectively, with 13 bases between them. CDR3 nucleotides: TGTGCCAGTAGAACAGGGAGAGGAAACACTGAAGCTTTCTTT. Translating it yields CASRTGRGNTEAFF.

This chain joins TRBV13 and TRBJ1-1, with 7 positions matching TRBD1. The germline gives CDR1 PRHDT, CDR2 FYEKMQ (reference sequence). V shed 8 bases and J 0 bases; nucleotides not matched to a gene: 6. The CDR3 totals 14 residues. The CDR3 DNA is TGTGCCAGCTTCTTGGGGACAGTGAACACTGAAGCTTTCTTT. This sequence encodes CASFLGTVNTEAFF.

A few counts support this clone. The J gene is TRBJ2-1, the V gene TRBV10-1; TRBD2 agrees at 11 bases. V was clipped by 4 bases and J by 6 bases; unmatched bases: 11. The CDR3 is 17 amino acids. From germline, CDR1 is WNHNN and CDR2 SYGVQD (reference sequence). This chain's CDR3 is CASSGDLVAGGPNEQFF. The CDR3 DNA follows: TGCGCCAGCAGTGGCGACCTAGTAGCGGGAGGGCCCAATGAGCAGTTCTTC.

This clone was detected once. The V gene is TRBV19, the J gene TRBJ1-5; D perhaps matches TRBD1 (6 bases). This CDR3 is built from 15 residues. Germline V gives CDR1 LNHDA, CDR2 SQIVND (reference sequence). V gave up 6 bases and J gave up 2 bases, with 14 bases separating them. The CDR3 loop is CASSKGGYGNQPQHF. In nucleotides, the CDR3 is TGTGCCAGTAGCAAAGGGGGTTATGGCAATCAGCCCCAGCATTTT.

V usage is TRBV5-5 and J usage is TRBJ1-2, with 9 positions matching TRBD1. After removal of 7 bases from V and 2 bases from J, the junction contained 9 bases not matched to a gene. Germline-derived CDR1 and CDR2 are SGHKS and YYEKEE (reference sequence). CDR3 length: 15 residues. This CDR3 is CASAPRGTGNYGYTF. The CDR3 DNA follows: TGTGCCAGCGCCCCAAGGGGGACAGGGAACTATGGCTACACCTTC.

A single count supports this clone. The CDR3 nucleotides read TGCGCCAGCAGCCCGGCAAGCGCAGACTACAATGAGCAGTTCTTC. Translated, it gives CASSPASADYNEQFF. The genes are TRBV5-1 and TRBJ2-1; no clear D gene. Germline V gives CDR1 SGHRS, CDR2 YFSETQ. Trimming stripped 4 bases from V and 3 bases from J, with 14 bases between. The length of the CDR3 is 15 residues.

This rearrangement joins TRBV3-1 (or the pseudogene TRBV3-2) to TRBJ1-2, with D possibly matching TRBD1 (6 bases). The CDR3 is made up of 14 amino acids. Trimming took 4 bases from V and 8 from J, leaving 17 bases between them. Germline V gene lookup returns CDR1 LGHDT and CDR2 YNNKEL (reference sequence). The CDR3, as DNA: TGTGCCAGCAGCCCGGGGGGGGGCGCAAGGGGCTACACCTTC. Its protein is CASSPGGGARGYTF.